This T cell receptor beta chain derives from a study of cytomegalovirus exposure and HLA in healthy donors. Across the study: A prior analysis found around 110 million unique TCR beta sequences from 150 million to 200 million T cells.

Study observations and caveats: Later on, a genetic analysis was performed. It linked a missense variant in DCLRE1C with V- and J-gene trimming of TCR beta. The Asian-associated ancestry cluster reportedly had fewer N-insertions than the roughly 720-donor mean in a later analysis.

A multiplex PCR was run with 60 Vbeta primers and 13 Jbeta primers. Sequencing was performed with immunoSEQ multiplex PCR; in TCRdb, only in-frame clones are kept and a portion is missing. Altogether approximately 140,000 clones are present, 80% being singletons, with the ten largest covering about 4%. This clone occurred a few times. Its antigen is unknown. The sample consisted of PBMCs. The TCR sequence derives from a woman aged 40 to 50 in good health and CMV-seronegative.

CDR3 DNA sequence: TGCGCCAGCAGCCAGGACAGCTATAGCAATCAGCCCCAGCATTTT. This encodes CASSQDSYSNQPQHF. The V call is TRBV4-3, the J call TRBJ1-5; D may be TRBD1 (6 bases). V shed 3 bases and J shed 0 bases, with 9 bases lying between them. CDR3 length equals 15 residues. Germline V gene data show CDR1 as LGHNA and CDR2 as YSLEER.